This T cell receptor beta chain was documented in a study of early T cells in non-severe SARS-CoV-2 infection. TCRdb itself ran the 5' RACE reads through MiXCR, one entry per CDR3 protein. This sample has some 66,000 distinct CDR3 sequences, with 8% to 9.5% found just once. The CDR3 is made up of 15 amino acids. V shed 7 bases, J shed 6 bases, and the junction held 10 bases outside the gene matches. The germline CDR1 and CDR2 sequences are MDHEN and SYDVKM. Sequenced: whole blood. V gene TRBV28 combines with J gene TRBJ2-3; 10 bases match TRBD2. The TCR sequence derives from an adult who was a healthcare worker with PCR-confirmed SARS-CoV-2 infection or an uninfected control (not recorded which). In DNA, the CDR3 is TGTGCCAGCACATCTAGCGGGAGAAGCTTTGATACGCAGTATTTT. Translation: CASTSSGRSFDTQYF.